This T cell receptor (beta chain) was recorded in a study of CD8 T cells in Susac syndrome. A quantity of about 0.5 to 1 ug RNA underwent reverse transcription using random hexamers. TCR beta CDR3 was amplified by immunoSEQ multiplex PCR. This amplification extended across 54 Vbeta and 13 Jbeta segments. One entry per CDR3 protein, called by TCRdb with MiXCR from the immunoSEQ multiplex PCR reads. The repertoire holds approximately 170,000 distinct CDR3 sequences, with around 94% as singletons. CDR1 and CDR2 (germline): SGHAT, FQDESV (reference sequence). The V and J ends lost 5 bases and 9 bases respectively, with 20 bases between them. This CDR3 has 15 residues.

The sequence came from a human donor with multiple sclerosis. V is TRBV11-1 and J is TRBJ2-4, with D possibly being TRBD2 (6 bases). Sequencing used CD4+ T cells from PBMCs. This CDR3 is CASSPLVHSEGIQYF. The CDR3 DNA reads as TGTGCCAGCAGCCCCCTAGTACATTCGGAGGGCATTCAGTACTTC.